This T cell receptor (beta chain) is from a study of identical twins. A word on this clonotype: The target antigen is unknown.

Template switching supplied a universal primer site; unique molecular identifiers were carried on the cDNA. MiXCR, run by TCRdb on the 5' RACE reads, gives a single entry per CDR3 protein. The sample records 250,000 to 300,000 distinct CDR3 sequences, less than 9.5% being singletons. Study-level findings and limits: Possibly, invariant MAIT and iNKT cells partly confounded zero-insertion analyses.

This sample was shared with a second study, whose subject was yellow fever vaccine responses in identical twins.

Sequencing input: CD8+ T cells sorted from blood. This TCR derives from a woman aged 18-30 years in good health.

CDR3 coding DNA: TGTGCCAGCAGCCCTACAGAGGCGCAGGGCTACACCTTC. It encodes CASSPTEAQGYTF. This chain links TRBV16 with TRBJ1-2; no reliable D call. Germline CDR1 is KGHSY and CDR2 is FQNENV. Trimming removed 4 bases at V and 8 bases at J, with 14 bases between. The CDR3 extends over 13 amino acids.